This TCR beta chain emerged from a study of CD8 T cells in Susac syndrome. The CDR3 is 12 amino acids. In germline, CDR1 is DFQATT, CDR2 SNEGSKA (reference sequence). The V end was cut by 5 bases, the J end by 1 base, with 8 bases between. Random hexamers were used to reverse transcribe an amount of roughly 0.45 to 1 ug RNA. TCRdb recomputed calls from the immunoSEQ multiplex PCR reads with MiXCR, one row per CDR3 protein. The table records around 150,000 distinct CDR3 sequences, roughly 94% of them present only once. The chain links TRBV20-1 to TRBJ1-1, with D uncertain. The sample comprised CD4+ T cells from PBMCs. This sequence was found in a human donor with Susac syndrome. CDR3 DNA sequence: TGCAGTGCTCGTCACGGGAACACTGAAGCTTTCTTT. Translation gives CSARHGNTEAFF.